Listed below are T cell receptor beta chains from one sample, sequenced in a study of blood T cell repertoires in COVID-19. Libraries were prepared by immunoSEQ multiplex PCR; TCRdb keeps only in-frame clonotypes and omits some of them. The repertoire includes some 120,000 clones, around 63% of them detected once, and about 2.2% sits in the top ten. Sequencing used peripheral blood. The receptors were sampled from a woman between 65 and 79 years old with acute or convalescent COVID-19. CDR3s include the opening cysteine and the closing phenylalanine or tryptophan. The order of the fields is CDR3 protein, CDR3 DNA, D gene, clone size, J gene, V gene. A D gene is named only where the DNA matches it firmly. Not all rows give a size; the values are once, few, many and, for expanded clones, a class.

cdr3_aa: CSVNQRTGPNTEAFF
cdr3_nt: TGCAGCGTTAACCAAAGGACAGGGCCGAACACTGAAGCTTTCTTT
d_call: TRBD1
clone_size: NA
j_call: TRBJ1-1
v_call: TRBV29-1

cdr3_aa: CAWRPSPGSVAEAFF
cdr3_nt: TGTGCCTGGAGACCGAGCCCAGGGTCTGTGGCTGAAGCTTTCTTT
d_call: NA
clone_size: NA
j_call: TRBJ1-1
v_call: TRBV30

cdr3_aa: CAISESVGQGNGYTF
cdr3_nt: TGTGCCATCAGTGAGTCGGTCGGGCAGGGTAATGGCTACACCTTC
d_call: NA
clone_size: NA
j_call: TRBJ1-2
v_call: TRBV10-3

cdr3_aa: CASIGEANTEAFF
cdr3_nt: TGTGCCAGCATCGGGGAAGCGAACACTGAAGCTTTCTTT
d_call: NA
clone_size: NA
j_call: TRBJ1-1
v_call: TRBV2

cdr3_aa: CASSFTGSSNQPQHF
cdr3_nt: TGCGCCAGCAGCTTTACGGGTTCGAGCAATCAGCCCCAGCATTTT
d_call: NA
clone_size: few
j_call: TRBJ1-5
v_call: TRBV5-1

cdr3_aa: CASESGTEVYEQYF
cdr3_nt: TGCGCCAGCGAGAGTGGGACAGAGGTCTACGAGCAGTACTTC
d_call: TRBD1
clone_size: NA
j_call: TRBJ2-7
v_call: TRBV10-2

cdr3_aa: CASSFRAFRGRAGEQFF
cdr3_nt: TGTGCCAGCAGCTTTAGAGCCTTTAGAGGCAGGGCCGGTGAGCAGTTCTTC
d_call: NA
clone_size: NA
j_call: TRBJ2-1
v_call: TRBV11-3

cdr3_aa: CASSPMGQRSGNTIYF
cdr3_nt: TGTGCCAGCAGCCCAATGGGACAGCGCTCTGGAAACACCATATATTTT
d_call: TRBD1
clone_size: NA
j_call: TRBJ1-3
v_call: TRBV9

cdr3_aa: CASSSRTGELFF
cdr3_nt: TGTGCCAGCAGCTCTCGTACCGGGGAGCTGTTTTTT
d_call: NA
clone_size: NA
j_call: TRBJ2-2
v_call: TRBV9

cdr3_aa: CASSYEGGTETQYF
cdr3_nt: TGTGCCAGCAGTTACGAGGGGGGGACGGAGACCCAGTACTTC
d_call: NA
clone_size: NA
j_call: TRBJ2-5
v_call: TRBV6-6

cdr3_aa: CASSPRTGDPYEQYF
cdr3_nt: TGTGCCAGCAGCCCACGGACAGGGGATCCCTACGAGCAGTACTTC
d_call: TRBD1
clone_size: once
j_call: TRBJ2-7
v_call: TRBV7-9

cdr3_aa: CASSPHTTYEQYF
cdr3_nt: TGTGCCAGCAGCCCTCATACTACCTACGAGCAGTACTTC
d_call: NA
clone_size: NA
j_call: TRBJ2-7
v_call: TRBV7-2

cdr3_aa: CASSHQTDEQYF
cdr3_nt: TGTGCCAGCAGTCACCAGACAGACGAGCAGTACTTC
d_call: NA
clone_size: NA
j_call: TRBJ2-7
v_call: TRBV12-3/TRBV12-4

cdr3_aa: CAWTGGVNSPLHF
cdr3_nt: TGTGCCTGGACTGGGGGGGTGAACTCACCCCTCCACTTT
d_call: NA
clone_size: NA
j_call: TRBJ1-6
v_call: TRBV30

cdr3_aa: CASSYPSGRSYNEQFF
cdr3_nt: TGTGCCAGCAGTTACCCCAGCGGGAGGTCCTACAATGAGCAGTTCTTC
d_call: TRBD2
clone_size: NA
j_call: TRBJ2-1
v_call: TRBV6-5

cdr3_aa: CASSVRSSGIYNEQFF
cdr3_nt: TGTGCCAGCAGCGTCCGGTCTAGCGGGATCTACAATGAGCAGTTCTTC
d_call: TRBD2
clone_size: few
j_call: TRBJ2-1
v_call: TRBV7-8

cdr3_aa: CASSTRTQGGNEQFF
cdr3_nt: TGTGCCAGTAGTACTAGGACACAGGGTGGGAATGAGCAGTTCTTC
d_call: NA
clone_size: NA
j_call: TRBJ2-1
v_call: TRBV19

cdr3_aa: CASSSASTIYF
cdr3_nt: TGTGCCAGTAGTTCCGCCAGCACCATATATTTT
d_call: NA
clone_size: NA
j_call: TRBJ1-3
v_call: TRBV19

cdr3_aa: CASSGTAGVAQYF
cdr3_nt: TGCGCCAGCAGTGGTACGGCCGGAGTTGCGCAGTATTTT
d_call: NA
clone_size: once
j_call: TRBJ2-3
v_call: TRBV10-1

cdr3_aa: CAWSETGFGSYEQYF
cdr3_nt: TGTGCCTGGAGCGAGACAGGGTTTGGGTCCTACGAGCAGTACTTC
d_call: TRBD1
clone_size: NA
j_call: TRBJ2-7
v_call: TRBV30

cdr3_aa: CASSYSGKGDEQYF
cdr3_nt: TGTGCCAGCAGTTACTCAGGGAAAGGGGACGAGCAGTACTTC
d_call: NA
clone_size: NA
j_call: TRBJ2-7
v_call: TRBV6-5

cdr3_aa: CASSAGSGASKNIQYF
cdr3_nt: TGTGCCAGCAGTGCAGGTAGCGGGGCGTCCAAAAACATTCAGTACTTC
d_call: TRBD2
clone_size: once
j_call: TRBJ2-4
v_call: TRBV2

cdr3_aa: CASTETNSNEKLFF
cdr3_nt: TGTGCCAGTACCGAGACAAACTCTAATGAAAAACTGTTTTTT
d_call: NA
clone_size: few
j_call: TRBJ1-4
v_call: TRBV19

cdr3_aa: CASSPRGASYNEQFF
cdr3_nt: TGTGCCAGCAGCCCCCGGGGGGCTTCTTACAATGAGCAGTTCTTC
d_call: NA
clone_size: once
j_call: TRBJ2-1
v_call: TRBV9

cdr3_aa: CASSGTGGLYEQYF
cdr3_nt: TGTGCCAGCAGCGGGACAGGGGGCTTGTACGAGCAGTACTTC
d_call: TRBD1
clone_size: once
j_call: TRBJ2-7
v_call: TRBV6-5

cdr3_aa: CASRPGRFDTGELFF
cdr3_nt: TGTGCCAGCAGACCCGGGAGATTCGACACCGGGGAGCTGTTTTTT
d_call: NA
clone_size: NA
j_call: TRBJ2-2
v_call: TRBV2

cdr3_aa: CASSPTLGQLNTGELFF
cdr3_nt: TGTGCCAGTAGTCCAACCCTGGGGCAGTTGAACACCGGGGAGCTGTTTTTT
d_call: NA
clone_size: NA
j_call: TRBJ2-2
v_call: TRBV19

cdr3_aa: CASSLRDRGTDTQYF
cdr3_nt: TGTGCCAGCAGCTTACGGGACAGGGGCACAGATACGCAGTATTTT
d_call: TRBD1
clone_size: NA
j_call: TRBJ2-3
v_call: TRBV3-1/TRBV3-2

cdr3_aa: CASSYYSGNTIYF
cdr3_nt: TGTGCCAGCAGTTATTACTCTGGAAACACCATATATTTT
d_call: NA
clone_size: NA
j_call: TRBJ1-3
v_call: TRBV6-5

cdr3_aa: CASSQSWGGNSPLHF
cdr3_nt: TGTGCCAGCAGCCAAAGCTGGGGCGGAAATTCACCCCTCCACTTT
d_call: NA
clone_size: NA
j_call: TRBJ1-6
v_call: TRBV3-1/TRBV3-2

cdr3_aa: CASSSGTSGGAGETQYF
cdr3_nt: TGTGCCAGCAGCAGCGGGACTAGCGGGGGGGCCGGGGAGACCCAGTACTTC
d_call: TRBD2
clone_size: NA
j_call: TRBJ2-5
v_call: TRBV11-3

cdr3_aa: CASSFLKGLASTDTQYF
cdr3_nt: TGTGCCAGCAGCTTTTTGAAGGGACTAGCGAGCACAGATACGCAGTATTTT
d_call: TRBD2
clone_size: NA
j_call: TRBJ2-3
v_call: TRBV7-9

cdr3_aa: CASSQDTLTARNTEAFF
cdr3_nt: TGCGCCAGCAGCCAAGATACTTTGACAGCAAGGAACACTGAAGCTTTCTTT
d_call: NA
clone_size: NA
j_call: TRBJ1-1
v_call: TRBV4-1

cdr3_aa: CASSEGQQAFF
cdr3_nt: TGTGCCAGCAGTGAAGGACAGCAAGCTTTCTTT
d_call: NA
clone_size: NA
j_call: TRBJ1-1
v_call: TRBV25-1

cdr3_aa: CATSGGAADTQYF
cdr3_nt: TGTGCCACGAGCGGGGGGGCCGCAGATACGCAGTATTTT
d_call: TRBD2
clone_size: NA
j_call: TRBJ2-3
v_call: TRBV24-1

cdr3_aa: CASSGLGGQGFNSPLHF
cdr3_nt: TGTGCCAGCAGCGGCCTCGGGGGACAGGGGTTTAATTCACCCCTCCACTTT
d_call: TRBD1
clone_size: NA
j_call: TRBJ1-6
v_call: TRBV13

cdr3_aa: CASSPRSGSTDTQYF
cdr3_nt: TGTGCCAGCAGCCCAAGGTCGGGAAGCACAGATACGCAGTATTTT
d_call: NA
clone_size: NA
j_call: TRBJ2-3
v_call: TRBV11-3

cdr3_aa: CASSLGQGAFTDTQYF
cdr3_nt: TGTGCCAGTAGTTTGGGACAGGGGGCTTTCACAGATACGCAGTATTTT
d_call: TRBD1
clone_size: NA
j_call: TRBJ2-3
v_call: TRBV19

cdr3_aa: CARSLLLDIVSGANVLTF
cdr3_nt: TGTGCCAGAAGCTTGTTACTGGACATTGTCTCTGGGGCCAACGTCCTGACTTTC
d_call: NA
clone_size: NA
j_call: TRBJ2-6
v_call: TRBV5-3

cdr3_aa: CASSLGGGTVWHF
cdr3_nt: TGTGCCAGCAGCTTAGGGGGCGGGACGGTATGGCATTTT
d_call: NA
clone_size: NA
j_call: TRBJ1-5
v_call: TRBV7-8

cdr3_aa: CASHRGLGTDTQYF
cdr3_nt: TGCGCCAGCCACAGGGGGCTGGGCACAGATACGCAGTATTTT
d_call: TRBD1
clone_size: NA
j_call: TRBJ2-3
v_call: TRBV10-2

cdr3_aa: CASSPGVQGTDTQYF
cdr3_nt: TGTGCCAGCTCACCAGGTGTGCAGGGCACAGATACGCAGTATTTT
d_call: NA
clone_size: NA
j_call: TRBJ2-3
v_call: TRBV18

cdr3_aa: CASTRTGGYEQYF
cdr3_nt: TGCGCCAGCACCCGGACAGGGGGCTACGAGCAGTACTTC
d_call: TRBD1
clone_size: NA
j_call: TRBJ2-7
v_call: TRBV5-1

cdr3_aa: CASSSAKTGGPGEQYF
cdr3_nt: TGTGCCAGCAGTTCCGCCAAGACGGGAGGGCCGGGGGAGCAGTACTTC
d_call: TRBD2
clone_size: once
j_call: TRBJ2-7
v_call: TRBV6-6

cdr3_aa: CASSKRGQGARDTEAFF
cdr3_nt: TGTGCCAGCAGTAAGCGAGGACAGGGGGCCCGGGACACTGAAGCTTTCTTT
d_call: TRBD1
clone_size: few
j_call: TRBJ1-1
v_call: TRBV2

cdr3_aa: CASSLVAGPSDEQYF
cdr3_nt: TGTGCCAGCAGCTTAGTGGCGGGCCCCTCAGACGAGCAGTACTTC
d_call: NA
clone_size: NA
j_call: TRBJ2-7
v_call: TRBV7-9

cdr3_aa: CASRTGANVLTF
cdr3_nt: TGTGCCAGTAGGACAGGGGCCAACGTCCTGACTTTC
d_call: NA
clone_size: few
j_call: TRBJ2-6
v_call: TRBV12-3/TRBV12-4

cdr3_aa: CASSPRQGYSPLHF
cdr3_nt: TGTGCCAGCAGCCCTCGGCAGGGATACTCACCCCTCCACTTT
d_call: NA
clone_size: NA
j_call: TRBJ1-6
v_call: TRBV5-5

cdr3_aa: CASAFVKTQYF
cdr3_nt: TGTGCCAGCGCGTTTGTAAAGACCCAGTACTTC
d_call: NA
clone_size: NA
j_call: TRBJ2-5
v_call: TRBV28

cdr3_aa: CASNKQGANEAFF
cdr3_nt: TGTGCCAGCAACAAACAGGGGGCGAATGAAGCTTTCTTT
d_call: TRBD1
clone_size: NA
j_call: TRBJ1-1
v_call: TRBV5-4

cdr3_aa: CASSQSAGNDEQYF
cdr3_nt: TGTGCCAGCAGCCAATCGGCAGGGAACGACGAGCAGTACTTC
d_call: NA
clone_size: NA
j_call: TRBJ2-7
v_call: TRBV16

cdr3_aa: CASRPGGAFYGYTF
cdr3_nt: TGTGCCAGTAGGCCGGGGGGGGCGTTCTATGGCTACACCTTC
d_call: NA
clone_size: NA
j_call: TRBJ1-2
v_call: TRBV19

cdr3_aa: CASAPGQGANMGYGYTF
cdr3_nt: TGTGCCAGTGCTCCGGGACAGGGGGCGAATATGGGATATGGCTACACCTTC
d_call: TRBD1
clone_size: NA
j_call: TRBJ1-2
v_call: TRBV19

cdr3_aa: CASSFQGQNTEAFF
cdr3_nt: TGTGCCAGCAGTTTTCAGGGCCAGAACACTGAAGCTTTCTTT
d_call: NA
clone_size: NA
j_call: TRBJ1-1
v_call: TRBV27

cdr3_aa: CSVEDRVDHEQYF
cdr3_nt: TGCAGCGTTGAAGACAGGGTGGACCACGAGCAGTACTTC
d_call: NA
clone_size: NA
j_call: TRBJ2-7
v_call: TRBV29-1

cdr3_aa: CASSSRSGLVSGELFF
cdr3_nt: TGTGCCAGCAGCTCCCGGTCGGGACTAGTATCCGGGGAGCTGTTTTTT
d_call: TRBD2
clone_size: NA
j_call: TRBJ2-2
v_call: TRBV11-3

cdr3_aa: CASSNRQGDEKLFF
cdr3_nt: TGTGCCAGTAGTAATCGACAGGGGGATGAAAAACTGTTTTTT
d_call: TRBD1
clone_size: NA
j_call: TRBJ1-4
v_call: TRBV19